Listed below are T cell receptor beta chains from one sample, sequenced in a study of monozygotic twins with inflammatory bowel disease. After re-calling the 5' RACE reads, TCRdb lists one entry per CDR3 protein, DNA absent. The sample's table shows 150,000 to 200,000 distinct CDR3 sequences. Sequenced: blood. Source of these receptors: a human donor with ulcerative colitis or Crohn's disease, or a healthy co-twin of an affected twin (not recorded which). Both conserved end residues are part of each CDR3. Fields, in order: J gene, V gene, CDR3 protein.

j_gene: TRBJ1-3
v_gene: TRBV14
CDR3aa: CACSRDIFSGNTIYF

j_gene: TRBJ2-7
v_gene: TRBV19
CDR3aa: CASSIRLAYEQYF

j_gene: TRBJ2-3
v_gene: TRBV5-1
CDR3aa: CASSFQGSIPTDTQYF

j_gene: TRBJ1-5
v_gene: TRBV29-1
CDR3aa: CSVGTERNQPQHF

j_gene: TRBJ2-7
v_gene: TRBV11-2
CDR3aa: CASSPRTGVSYEQYF

j_gene: TRBJ1-1
v_gene: TRBV4-1
CDR3aa: CASSQDQVGFEAFF

j_gene: TRBJ1-2
v_gene: TRBV18
CDR3aa: CASSPRTGEYYGYTF

j_gene: TRBJ2-1
v_gene: TRBV7-9
CDR3aa: CASSPPSGNEQFF

j_gene: TRBJ2-1
v_gene: TRBV12-5
CDR3aa: CASGSRGGEQFF

j_gene: TRBJ1-1
v_gene: TRBV19
CDR3aa: CASSNYYRVGTEAFF

j_gene: TRBJ1-1
v_gene: TRBV12-3/TRBV12-4
CDR3aa: CASSPPGQGNTEAFF

j_gene: TRBJ2-3
v_gene: TRBV6-1
CDR3aa: CASRRLAGGTDTQYF

j_gene: TRBJ2-7
v_gene: TRBV12-3/TRBV12-4
CDR3aa: CASSSRVREQYF

j_gene: TRBJ1-2
v_gene: TRBV30
CDR3aa: CAWTRDRESHGYTF

j_gene: TRBJ1-6
v_gene: TRBV5-4
CDR3aa: CASSRDPDNSPLHF

j_gene: TRBJ1-2
v_gene: TRBV12-3/TRBV12-4
CDR3aa: CASSQRTATNYGYTF

j_gene: TRBJ1-5
v_gene: TRBV18
CDR3aa: CASSLGGMGLTNQPQHF

j_gene: TRBJ1-4
v_gene: TRBV7-9
CDR3aa: CASSLPDRATNEKLFF

j_gene: TRBJ1-4
v_gene: TRBV6-5
CDR3aa: CASSYSPGFSGKLFF

j_gene: TRBJ2-6
v_gene: TRBV27
CDR3aa: CASSLTSGANVLTF

j_gene: TRBJ1-2
v_gene: TRBV29-1
CDR3aa: CSVGGADGYTF

j_gene: TRBJ1-2
v_gene: TRBV29-1
CDR3aa: CSVESSRGYGYTF

j_gene: TRBJ2-2
v_gene: TRBV9
CDR3aa: CASSGADRGAGELFF

j_gene: TRBJ1-5
v_gene: TRBV20-1
CDR3aa: CSARRRVSNQPQHF

j_gene: TRBJ2-7
v_gene: TRBV5-1
CDR3aa: CASSSGRLGLPSSYEQYF

j_gene: TRBJ2-7
v_gene: TRBV28
CDR3aa: CASSYRSGNLEREQYF

j_gene: TRBJ1-1
v_gene: TRBV5-1
CDR3aa: CASSLGGQGIEAFF

j_gene: TRBJ2-7
v_gene: TRBV5-1
CDR3aa: CASSPRLAGPYEQYF

j_gene: TRBJ2-2
v_gene: TRBV28
CDR3aa: CASRSSGRATGELFF

j_gene: TRBJ2-5
v_gene: TRBV5-4
CDR3aa: CASSSLEEKTQYF

j_gene: TRBJ2-1
v_gene: TRBV12-3/TRBV12-4
CDR3aa: CASSLTLAASNEQFF

j_gene: TRBJ2-7
v_gene: TRBV7-9
CDR3aa: CASSSGQPNYEQYF

j_gene: TRBJ1-1
v_gene: TRBV5-5
CDR3aa: CASSLNIGNTEAFF

j_gene: TRBJ2-2
v_gene: TRBV27
CDR3aa: CASSFMASNTGELFF

j_gene: TRBJ1-4
v_gene: TRBV5-1
CDR3aa: CASSRIQGSNEKLFF

j_gene: TRBJ2-1
v_gene: TRBV5-1
CDR3aa: CASSTSSGWNNEQFF

j_gene: TRBJ2-5
v_gene: TRBV4-3
CDR3aa: CASSQDGGTRLQETQYF

j_gene: TRBJ2-7
v_gene: TRBV5-4
CDR3aa: CASSSLAGGHEQYF

j_gene: TRBJ1-1
v_gene: TRBV29-1
CDR3aa: CSAEQSFTTEAFF

j_gene: TRBJ2-7
v_gene: TRBV2
CDR3aa: CASSGRSSYEQYF

j_gene: TRBJ1-5
v_gene: TRBV10-2
CDR3aa: CASRGTGEHQPQHF

j_gene: TRBJ2-3
v_gene: TRBV29-1
CDR3aa: CSYSGMGTDTQYF

j_gene: TRBJ2-7
v_gene: TRBV12-3/TRBV12-4
CDR3aa: CASSSRLGHEQYF

j_gene: TRBJ2-7
v_gene: TRBV7-2
CDR3aa: CASSPVQGASYEQYF

j_gene: TRBJ2-1
v_gene: TRBV27
CDR3aa: CASSASGGVYNEQFF

j_gene: TRBJ2-7
v_gene: TRBV11-2
CDR3aa: CASSFTRQSYEQYF